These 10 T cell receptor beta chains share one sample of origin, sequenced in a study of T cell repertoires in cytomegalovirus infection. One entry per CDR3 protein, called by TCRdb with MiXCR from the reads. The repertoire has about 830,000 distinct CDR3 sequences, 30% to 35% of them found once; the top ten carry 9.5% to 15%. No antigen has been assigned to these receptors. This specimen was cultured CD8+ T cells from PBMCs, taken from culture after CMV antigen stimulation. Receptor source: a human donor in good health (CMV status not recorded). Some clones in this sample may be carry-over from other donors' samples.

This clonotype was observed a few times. This CDR3 is CASSSGTGMEPQHF. The CDR3 DNA reads as TGTGCCAGCAGCTCTGGGACAGGTATGGAGCCCCAGCATTTT. The rearrangement links TRBV5-5 to TRBJ1-5, with TRBD1 matching over 8 bases. CDR1 SGHKS and CDR2 YYEKEE come from the germline V gene (reference sequence). The CDR3 is 14 amino acids. With V trimmed by 3 bases and J by 8 bases, 7 bases remained unmatched.

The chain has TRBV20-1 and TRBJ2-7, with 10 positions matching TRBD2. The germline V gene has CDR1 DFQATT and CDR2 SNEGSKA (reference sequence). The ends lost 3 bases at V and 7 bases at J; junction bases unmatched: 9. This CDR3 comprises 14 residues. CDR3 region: CSARALAGAGEQYF. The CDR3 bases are TGCAGTGCTAGGGCCCTAGCGGGGGCGGGTGAGCAGTACTTC.

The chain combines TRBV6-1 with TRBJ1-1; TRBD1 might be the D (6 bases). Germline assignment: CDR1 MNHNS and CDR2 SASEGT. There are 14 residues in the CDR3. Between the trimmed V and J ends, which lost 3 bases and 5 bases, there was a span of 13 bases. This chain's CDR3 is CASSEGGGLTEAFF. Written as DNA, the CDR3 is TGTGCCAGCAGTGAGGGCGGGGGGCTGACTGAAGCTTTCTTT.

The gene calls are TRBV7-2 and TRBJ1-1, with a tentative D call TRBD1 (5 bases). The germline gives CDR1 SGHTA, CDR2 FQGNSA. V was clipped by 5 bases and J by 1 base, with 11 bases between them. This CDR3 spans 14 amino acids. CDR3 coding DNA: TGTGCCAGCAGCGGCGGACATCGGAACACTGAAGCTTTCTTT. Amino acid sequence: CASSGGHRNTEAFF.

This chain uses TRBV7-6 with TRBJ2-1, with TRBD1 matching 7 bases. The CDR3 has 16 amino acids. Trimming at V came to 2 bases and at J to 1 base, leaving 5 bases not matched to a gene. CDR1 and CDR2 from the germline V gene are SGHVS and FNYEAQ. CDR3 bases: TGTGCCAGCAGCTTAAGAACAGGGGCATCCTACAATGAGCAGTTCTTC. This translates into CASSLRTGASYNEQFF.

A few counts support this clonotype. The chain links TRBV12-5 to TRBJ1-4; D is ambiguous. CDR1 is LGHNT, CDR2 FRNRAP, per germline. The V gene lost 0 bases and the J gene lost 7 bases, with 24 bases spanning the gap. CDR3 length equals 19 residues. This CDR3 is CASGLVQEYWEARGEKLFF. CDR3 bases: TGTGCTAGTGGTTTGGTACAAGAGTATTGGGAGGCCCGGGGTGAAAAACTGTTTTTT.

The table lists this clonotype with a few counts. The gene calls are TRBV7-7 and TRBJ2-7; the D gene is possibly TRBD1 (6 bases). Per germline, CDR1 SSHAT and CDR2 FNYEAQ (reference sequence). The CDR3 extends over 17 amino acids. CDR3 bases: TGTGCTAGCAGCTTAGCGTTCACCGGGACATATTCCTACGAGCAGTACGTC. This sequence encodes CASSLAFTGTYSYEQYV.

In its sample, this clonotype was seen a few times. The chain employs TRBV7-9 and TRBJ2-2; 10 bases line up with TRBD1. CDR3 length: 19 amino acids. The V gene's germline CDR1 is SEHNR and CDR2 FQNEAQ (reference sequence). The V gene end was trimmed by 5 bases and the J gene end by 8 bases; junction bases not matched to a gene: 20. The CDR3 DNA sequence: TGTGCCAGCAGCGTACCGGGACAGGGGCAAAAGGAGAGCAGGGGGGAGCTGTTTTTT. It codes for CASSVPGQGQKESRGELFF.

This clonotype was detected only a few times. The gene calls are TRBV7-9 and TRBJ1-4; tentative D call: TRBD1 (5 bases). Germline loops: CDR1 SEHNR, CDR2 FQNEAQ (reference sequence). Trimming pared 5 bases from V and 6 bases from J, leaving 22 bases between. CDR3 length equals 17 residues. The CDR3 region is CASSPQNRGWADEKLFF. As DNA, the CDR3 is TGTGCCAGCAGCCCTCAAAATAGGGGATGGGCTGATGAAAAACTGTTTTTT. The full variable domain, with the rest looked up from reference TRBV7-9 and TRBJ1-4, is DTGVSQNPRHKITKRGQNVTFRCDPISEHNRLYWYRQTLGQGPEFLTYFQNEAQLEKSRLLSDRFSAERPKGSFSTLEIQRTEQGDSAMYLCASSPQNRGWADEKLFFGSGTQLSVL.

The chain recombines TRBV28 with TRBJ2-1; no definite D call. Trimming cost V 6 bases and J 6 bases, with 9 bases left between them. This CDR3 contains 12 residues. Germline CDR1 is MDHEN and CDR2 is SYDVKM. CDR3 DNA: TGTGCCAGCAGGGCTTTAGGCAATGAGCAGTTCTTC. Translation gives CASRALGNEQFF.